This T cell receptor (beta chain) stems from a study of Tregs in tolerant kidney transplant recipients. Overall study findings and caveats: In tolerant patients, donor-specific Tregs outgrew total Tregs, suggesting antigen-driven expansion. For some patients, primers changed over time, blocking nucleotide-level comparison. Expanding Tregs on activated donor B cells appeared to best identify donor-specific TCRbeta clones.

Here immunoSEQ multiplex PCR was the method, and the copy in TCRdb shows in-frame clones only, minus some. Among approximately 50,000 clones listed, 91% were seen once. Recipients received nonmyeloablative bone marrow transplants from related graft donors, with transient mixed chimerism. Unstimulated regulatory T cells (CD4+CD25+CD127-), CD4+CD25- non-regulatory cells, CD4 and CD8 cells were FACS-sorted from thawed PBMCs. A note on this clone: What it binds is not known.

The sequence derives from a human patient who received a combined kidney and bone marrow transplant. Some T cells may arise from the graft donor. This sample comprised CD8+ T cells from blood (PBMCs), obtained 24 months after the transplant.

Here the CDR3 reads CASSPWGRGTGELFF. As DNA, the CDR3 is TGTGCCAGCAGCCCCTGGGGGCGCGGGACCGGGGAGCTGTTTTTT. This chain connects TRBV5-5 to TRBJ2-2, with a weak D call TRBD1 (6 bases). The CDR3 contains 15 residues. Looked up from germline, CDR1 is SGHKS and CDR2 is YYEKEE (reference sequence). Trimming removed 4 bases from V and 5 bases from J, with 15 bases in between. Complete variable domain (other parts from reference TRBV5-5 and TRBJ2-2): DAGVTQSPTHLIKTRGQQVTLRCSPISGHKSVSWYQQVLGQGPQFIFQYYEKEERGRGNFPDRFSARQFPNYSSELNVNALLLGDSALYLCASSPWGRGTGELFFGEGSRLTVL.